This is a list of T cell receptor beta chains from one sample in a study of vaccination and CD4 T cells after COVID-19. TCRdb re-analysed the PCR reads in MiXCR, keeping a single row per CDR3 protein. The sample lists around 21,000 distinct CDR3 sequences, roughly half occurring once. Their recognized antigens are unknown. The sequencing sample was made of CD4+ T cells from blood, cultured in vitro. These receptors all come from a human donor who had recovered from COVID-19. Both conserved end residues are part of each CDR3. The D gene is left open where the match is weak. A clone size is listed for some rows: how often the clone was seen (once, few, many), or a class if it is expanded.

v_call	clone_size	d_call	j_call	cdr3_nt	cdr3_aa
TRBV7-2	once	TRBD1	TRBJ1-4	TGTGCCAGCAGCTTAGGCGGACAGGGCCATGAAAAACTGTTTTTT	CASSLGGQGHEKLFF
TRBV20-1	-	-	TRBJ2-3	TGCGCCCCTTTTCAGAGGGGGATGGATACGCAGTATTTT	CAPFQRGMDTQYF
TRBV7-2	-	-	TRBJ2-2	TGTGCCAGCAGCCAGATTAGGGGCCCTGCCGGGGAGCTGTTTTTT	CASSQIRGPAGELFF
TRBV19	-	-	TRBJ1-5	TGTGCCAGTACGGGACTAAGCAATCAGCCCCAGCATTTT	CASTGLSNQPQHF
TRBV30	-	-	TRBJ2-5	TGTGCCTGGAGCGCGATTAGGGGGAGAGCGCAAGAGACCCAGTACTTC	CAWSAIRGRAQETQYF
TRBV27	few	-	TRBJ2-7	TGTGCCAGCAGTTATGGGGACGGAACCTACGAGCAGTACTTC	CASSYGDGTYEQYF
TRBV28	few	TRBD1	TRBJ1-5	TGTGCCAGCAATTTTAGACAGGGGTATAATCAGCCCCAGCATTTT	CASNFRQGYNQPQHF
TRBV11-2	few	-	TRBJ2-3	TGTGCCAGCAGCAATCAGGGACTGGCTACGAAGGATTTT	CASSNQGLATKDF
TRBV7-3	few	-	TRBJ2-1	TGTGCCAGCAGCCCCCGGACAGACAATGAGCAGTTCTTC	CASSPRTDNEQFF
TRBV29-1	-	-	TRBJ1-4	TGCAGCGCCGCAGGGCTTGGTAATGAAAAACTGTTTTTT	CSAAGLGNEKLFF
TRBV20-1	once	-	TRBJ2-1	TGCAGTGCTAAACAGGGGGTACAGCTAGCGGGGCTCAATGAGCAGTTCTTC	CSAKQGVQLAGLNEQFF
TRBV24-1	-	TRBD1	TRBJ2-7	TGTGCCACCAGTGACCCCCGGGACAGTGCTTCCTACGAGCAGTACTTC	CATSDPRDSASYEQYF
TRBV6-1	-	TRBD1	TRBJ2-7	TGTGCCAGCAGTGAAGCGGGACAGAGAGAGCAGTACTTC	CASSEAGQREQYF
TRBV19	few	-	TRBJ2-5	TGTGCCAGTAGTATTAGTGTCTCAACGGAGACCCAGTACTTC	CASSISVSTETQYF
TRBV20-1	-	-	TRBJ1-1	TGCAGTGTTAGTTCGACAGAGGACACTGAAGCTTTCTTT	CSVSSTEDTEAFF
TRBV19	-	-	TRBJ1-5	TGTGCCAGTAGTGGGGGGCAGGCGAGCAATCAGCCCCAGCATTTT	CASSGGQASNQPQHF